Included here is one T cell receptor (beta chain) sequence, with context. Its antigen remains unidentified. The PCR used 60 Vbeta and 13 Jbeta primers. The assay was immunoSEQ multiplex PCR, and TCRdb's table has in-frame clones only and misses some. This sample has approximately 290,000 clones, with over 70% found just once. The entry originates in a study of cytomegalovirus exposure and HLA in healthy donors. At the level of the study: Previous work identified 120 million or so unique TCR beta sequences from about 200 million T cells.

CDR1 and CDR2 from the germline V gene are SNHLY and FYNNEI. The ends were cut back, 5 bases at V and 7 bases at J, with 12 bases in the middle. The CDR3 has 13 amino acids. Findings and limits, study-wide: Sequencing likely produced, as an artifact, a cluster of highly shared sequence variants.

The gene calls are TRBV2 and TRBJ2-1; TRBD1 might be the D (5 bases). The sequence was obtained from a girl aged 2 to 9 in good health and CMV-seronegative. Input material: PBMCs. The CDR3 region has the DNA TGTGCCAGCAGTAAACTTACAGGAAATGAGCAGTTCTTC. The encoded protein is CASSKLTGNEQFF.